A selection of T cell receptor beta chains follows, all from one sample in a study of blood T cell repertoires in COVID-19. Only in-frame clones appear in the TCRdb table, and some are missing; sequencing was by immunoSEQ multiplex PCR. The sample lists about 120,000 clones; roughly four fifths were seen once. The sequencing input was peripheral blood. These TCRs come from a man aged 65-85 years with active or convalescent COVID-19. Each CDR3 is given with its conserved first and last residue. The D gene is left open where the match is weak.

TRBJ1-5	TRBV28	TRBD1	CASKTGDSSNQPQHF
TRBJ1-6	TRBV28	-	CASSSGGKESPLHF
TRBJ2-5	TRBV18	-	CASSPEGSGQETQYF
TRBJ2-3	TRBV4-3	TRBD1	CASSTRQGRDTQYF
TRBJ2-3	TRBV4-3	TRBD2	CASSQGGRTSDTQYF
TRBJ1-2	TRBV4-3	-	CASSQAGLNYGYTF
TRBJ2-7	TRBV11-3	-	CASSQLQGYEQYF
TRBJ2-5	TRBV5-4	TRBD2	CASSLGTSGRETQYF
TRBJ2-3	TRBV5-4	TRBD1	CASSPGQGRADTQYF
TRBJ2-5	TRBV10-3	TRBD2	CAIRPGAGEETQYF
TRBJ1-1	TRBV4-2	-	CASSKVVATGSTEAFF
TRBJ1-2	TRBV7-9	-	CASSLGPRDGYTF
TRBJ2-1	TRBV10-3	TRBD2	CAISGASGIYNEQFF
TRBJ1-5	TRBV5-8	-	CASSLEGYQPQHF
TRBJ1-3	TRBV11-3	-	CASSSVLGSGNTIYF
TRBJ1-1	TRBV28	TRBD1	CASSRQGASEAFF
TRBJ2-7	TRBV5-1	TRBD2	CASSLALAETYEQYF
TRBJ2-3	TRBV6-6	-	CASSLGRAADTQYF
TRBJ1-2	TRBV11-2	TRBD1	CASSFGPGTAYGYTF
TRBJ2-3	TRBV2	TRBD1	CASSGGTASTDTQYF